One T cell receptor beta chain is described in this entry. The antigen is not known. This entry belongs to a study of response to subunit inactivated influenza vaccine. Study outcomes and limitations: It was suggested by the authors that few new T cells are recruited by each seasonal influenza vaccination.

MiXCR, run by TCRdb on the RT-PCR reads, gives a single entry per CDR3 protein. The table records roughly 670,000 distinct CDR3 sequences, 14% of them present only once. Trimming took off 4 bases at V and 0 bases at J, with 5 bases between the two ends. Looked up from germline, CDR1 is SQVTM and CDR2 is ANQGSEA. The CDR3 contains 12 residues. The sequenced sample was PBMCs from blood, obtained less than 15 days before vaccination. The sequence derives from a man aged 45-65 years who received an inactivated influenza vaccine. J is TRBJ2-3 and V is TRBV29-1; D ambiguous. The CDR3 spells CSVASSTDTQYF. Written as DNA, the CDR3 is TGCAGCGTTGCCAGCAGCACAGATACGCAGTATTTT.